This T cell receptor (beta chain) appears in the sequencing data of a study of blood T cell repertoires in COVID-19. Assay used: immunoSEQ multiplex PCR; TCRdb lists only in-frame clones, some missing. This sample has 100,000 to 140,000 clones; 84% occur once, and the top ten carry 4% to 5.5%. The CDR3 length is 15 residues. Looked up from germline, CDR1 is LGHNA and CDR2 is YSLEER. The J segment lost 3 bases and the V segment lost 0 bases, leaving 4 bases of the junction unmatched. This clonotype was sampled from a human donor in a cohort sampled during active COVID-19. The J gene is TRBJ1-2, the V gene TRBV4-3; 7 nucleotides agree with TRBD1. Sequencing was carried out using peripheral blood. The CDR3 reads CASSQDLRGYYGYTF. The CDR3 bases are TGCGCCAGCAGCCAAGATCTCAGGGGGTACTATGGCTACACCTTC.